The rows below give T cell receptor beta chains drawn from one sample of a study of immune evolution from preneoplasia to lung adenocarcinoma. Repertoires were generated with immunoSEQ multiplex PCR, while TCRdb's copy carries only in-frame clones and drops some. The table records under 7,000 clones, about 80% of them present only once. Sequences were obtained from FFPE lung adenocarcinoma in situ tissue. These TCRs come from a person aged 55-80 years with lung adenocarcinoma. Both conserved end residues are trimmed from each CDR3. Rows may omit the clone size; those that give it use once, few, many or a size class.

clone_size j_call v_call cdr3_aa
few TRBJ1-5 TRBV4-2 ASSQDWAGGNQPQH
- TRBJ1-1 TRBV11-2 ASSLDVGGTEAF
large TRBJ1-5 TRBV2 ASSSNRGSNQPQH
- TRBJ2-5 TRBV21-1 ASSPQWYWETQY
- TRBJ1-4 TRBV4-3 ASSQKGRGEKLF
- TRBJ2-2 TRBV9 ASSVAIHGINTGELF